This T cell receptor (beta chain) was sequenced for a study of Ad26.COV2.S vaccination and SARS-CoV-2 variants. Study conclusions and caveats: Recipients of either vaccine or placebo displayed similar breadth of non-spike TCRs. Estimates derived from TCR breadth and depth analyses may have underestimated total T cell responses. Vaccinees displayed broader spike-specific TCR repertoires than placebo recipients. Post-vaccination spike-specific CD8+ and CD4+ T cell responses reportedly had substantial breadth.

Method: immunoSEQ multiplex PCR; TCRdb's copy keeps in-frame clones and lacks some. The sample lists 300,000 to 450,000 clones, about 90% occurring once. Only a few counts were recorded for this clone. Its antigen is as yet unknown. The sequence derives from a human donor who had recovered from COVID-19. Source: peripheral blood, taken after recovery from COVID-19.

The CDR3 loop is CASSTNGYPYTDTQYF. DNA for the CDR3: TGTGCCAGCAGCACGAACGGCTACCCATACACAGATACGCAGTATTTT. The chain employs TRBV7-9 and TRBJ2-3, with D uncertain. The germline CDR1 and CDR2 sequences are SEHNR and FQNEAQ (reference sequence). The CDR3 contains 16 residues. V lost 5 bases to trimming and J lost 2 bases, with 17 bases between them.